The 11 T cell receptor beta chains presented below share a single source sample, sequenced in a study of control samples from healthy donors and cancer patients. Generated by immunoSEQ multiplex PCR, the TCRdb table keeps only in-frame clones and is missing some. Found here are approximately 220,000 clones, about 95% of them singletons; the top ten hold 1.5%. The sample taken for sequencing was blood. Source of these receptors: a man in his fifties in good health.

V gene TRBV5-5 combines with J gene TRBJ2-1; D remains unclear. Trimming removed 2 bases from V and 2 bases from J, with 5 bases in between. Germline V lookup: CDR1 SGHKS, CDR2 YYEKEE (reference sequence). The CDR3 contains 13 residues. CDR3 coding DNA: TGTGCCAGCAGCTTCGTCACCTACAATGAGCAGTTCTTC. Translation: CASSFVTYNEQFF.

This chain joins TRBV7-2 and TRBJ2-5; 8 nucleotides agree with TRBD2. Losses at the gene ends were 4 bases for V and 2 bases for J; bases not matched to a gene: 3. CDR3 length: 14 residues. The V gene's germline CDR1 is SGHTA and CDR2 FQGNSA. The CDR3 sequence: CASSYQRGQETQYF. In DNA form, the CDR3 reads TGTGCCAGCAGCTACCAGCGGGGGCAAGAGACCCAGTACTTC. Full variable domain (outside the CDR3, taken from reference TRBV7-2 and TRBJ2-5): GAGVSQSPSNKVTEKGKDVELRCDPISGHTALYWYRQSLGQGLEFLIYFQGNSAPDKSGLPSDRFSAERTGGSVSTLTIQRTQQEDSAVYLCASSYQRGQETQYFGPGTRLLVL.

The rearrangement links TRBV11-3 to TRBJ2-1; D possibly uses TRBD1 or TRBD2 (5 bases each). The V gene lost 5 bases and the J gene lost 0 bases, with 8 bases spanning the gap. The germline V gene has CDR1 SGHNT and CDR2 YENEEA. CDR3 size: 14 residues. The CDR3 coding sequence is TGTGCCAGCAGCCCAGGGAGCTCCTACAATGAGCAGTTCTTC. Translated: CASSPGSSYNEQFF.

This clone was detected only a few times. In DNA form, the CDR3 reads TGTGCCAGCAGACTCAGTGAGGAGACTAATGAAAAACTGTTTTTT. Translation: CASRLSEETNEKLFF. This chain connects TRBV6-5 to TRBJ1-4; D remains ambiguous. The CDR3 runs 15 residues. CDR1 is MNHEY and CDR2 is SVGAGI in the germline V gene. V lost 6 bases to trimming and J lost 2 bases, with 13 bases between them.

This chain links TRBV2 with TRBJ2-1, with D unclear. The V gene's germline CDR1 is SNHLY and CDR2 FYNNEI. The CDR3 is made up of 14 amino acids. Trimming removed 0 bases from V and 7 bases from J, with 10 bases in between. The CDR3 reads CASSEAGPTNEQFF. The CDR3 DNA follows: TGTGCCAGCAGTGAAGCCGGGCCGACAAATGAGCAGTTCTTC.

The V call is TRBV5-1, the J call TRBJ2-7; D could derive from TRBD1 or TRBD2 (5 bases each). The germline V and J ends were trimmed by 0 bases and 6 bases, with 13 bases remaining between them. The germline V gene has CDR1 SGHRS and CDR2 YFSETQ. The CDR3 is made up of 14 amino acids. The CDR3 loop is CASSLVSGTVEQYF. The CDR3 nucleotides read TGCGCCAGCAGCTTGGTGTCAGGGACGGTCGAGCAGTACTTC.

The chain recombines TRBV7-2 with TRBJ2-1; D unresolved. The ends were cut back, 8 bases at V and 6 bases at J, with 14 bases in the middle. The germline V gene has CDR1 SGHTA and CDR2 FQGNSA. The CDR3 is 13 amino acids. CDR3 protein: CASRSLGLNEQFF. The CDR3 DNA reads TGTGCCAGCCGTTCCCTAGGGCTCAATGAGCAGTTCTTC.

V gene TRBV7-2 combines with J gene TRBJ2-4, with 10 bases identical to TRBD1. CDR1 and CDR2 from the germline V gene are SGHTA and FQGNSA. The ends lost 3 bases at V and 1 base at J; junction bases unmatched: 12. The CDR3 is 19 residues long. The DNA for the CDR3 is TGTGCCAGCAGCTTGTATGCGGGACAGGGGAAATCGGCCAAAAACATTCAGTACTTC. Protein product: CASSLYAGQGKSAKNIQYF.

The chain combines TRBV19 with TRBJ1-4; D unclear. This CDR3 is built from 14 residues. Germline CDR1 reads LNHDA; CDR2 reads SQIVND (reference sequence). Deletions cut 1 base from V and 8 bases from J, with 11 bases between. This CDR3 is CASSIVLRKEKLFF. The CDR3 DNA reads TGTGCCAGTAGTATAGTCCTGAGAAAGGAAAAACTGTTTTTT. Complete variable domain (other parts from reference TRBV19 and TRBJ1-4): DGGITQSPKYLFRKEGQNVTLSCEQNLNHDAMYWYRQDPGQGLRLIYYSQIVNDFQKGDIAEGYSVSREKKESFPLTVTSAQKNPTAFYLCASSIVLRKEKLFFGSGTQLSVL.

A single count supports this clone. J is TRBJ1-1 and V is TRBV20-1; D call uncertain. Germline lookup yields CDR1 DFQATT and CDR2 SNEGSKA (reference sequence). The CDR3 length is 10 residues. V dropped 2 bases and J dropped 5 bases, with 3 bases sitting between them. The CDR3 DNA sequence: TGCAGTGCTAGAAGGACTGAAGCTTTCTTT. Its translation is CSARRTEAFF.

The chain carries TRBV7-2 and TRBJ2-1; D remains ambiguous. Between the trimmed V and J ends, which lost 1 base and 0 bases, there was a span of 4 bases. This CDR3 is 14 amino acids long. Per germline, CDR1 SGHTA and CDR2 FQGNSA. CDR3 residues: CASSLDYSYNEQFF. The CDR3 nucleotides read TGTGCCAGCAGCTTAGATTACTCCTACAATGAGCAGTTCTTC.